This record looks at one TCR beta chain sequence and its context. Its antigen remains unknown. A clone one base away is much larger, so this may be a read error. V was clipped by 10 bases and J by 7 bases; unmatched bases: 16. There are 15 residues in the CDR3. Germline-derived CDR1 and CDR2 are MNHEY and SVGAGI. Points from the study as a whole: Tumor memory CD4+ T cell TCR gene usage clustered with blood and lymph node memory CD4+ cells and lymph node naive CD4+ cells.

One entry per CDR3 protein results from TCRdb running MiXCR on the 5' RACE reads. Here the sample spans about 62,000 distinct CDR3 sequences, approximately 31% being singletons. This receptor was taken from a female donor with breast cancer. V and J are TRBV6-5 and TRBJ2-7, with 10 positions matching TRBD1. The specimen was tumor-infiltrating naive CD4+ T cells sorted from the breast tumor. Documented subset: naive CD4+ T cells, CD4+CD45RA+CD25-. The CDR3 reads CATRPTGGRYNEQYF. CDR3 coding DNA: TGTGCCACCCGGCCGACAGGGGGCAGGTACAATGAGCAGTACTTC.